This note documents a single TCR beta chain sequence. This entry belongs to a study of Ad26.COV2.S vaccination and SARS-CoV-2 variants. Unmatched junction bases numbered 10, after V lost 2 bases and J lost 7 bases. Germline CDR1 reads MNHEY; CDR2 reads SMNVEV (reference sequence). This CDR3 is built from 15 residues. Sequencing was performed with immunoSEQ multiplex PCR; in TCRdb, only in-frame clones are kept and a portion is missing. The sample shows around 370,000 clones, under 95% of them seen only once. V gene TRBV27 combines with J gene TRBJ2-5; TRBD2 matches 7 bases. The source material was peripheral blood, sampled after recovery from COVID-19. This TCR was recovered from a human donor who had recovered from COVID-19. CDR3 in amino acids: CASSLQAGTWVTQYF. DNA of the CDR3: TGTGCCAGCAGTTTACAAGCGGGGACCTGGGTGACCCAGTACTTC.